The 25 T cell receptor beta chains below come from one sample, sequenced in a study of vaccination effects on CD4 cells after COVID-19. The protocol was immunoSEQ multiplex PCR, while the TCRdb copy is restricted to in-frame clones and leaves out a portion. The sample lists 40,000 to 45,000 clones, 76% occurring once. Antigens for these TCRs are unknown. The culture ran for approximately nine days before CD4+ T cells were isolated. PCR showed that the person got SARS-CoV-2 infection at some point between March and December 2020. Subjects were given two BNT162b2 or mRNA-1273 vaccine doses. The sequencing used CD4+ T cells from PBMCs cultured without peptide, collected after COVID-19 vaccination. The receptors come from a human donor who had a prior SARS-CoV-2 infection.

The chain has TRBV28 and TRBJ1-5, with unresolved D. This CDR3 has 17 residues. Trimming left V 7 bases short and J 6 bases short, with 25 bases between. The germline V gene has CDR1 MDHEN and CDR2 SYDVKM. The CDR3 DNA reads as TGTGCCAGCACCTGGATTACGGGATTTACGGTCCCTCAGCCCCAGCATTTT. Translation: CASTWITGFTVPQPQHF. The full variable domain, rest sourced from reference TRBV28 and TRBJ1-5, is DVKVTQSSRYLVKRTGEKVFLECVQDMDHENMFWYRQDPGLGLRLIYFSYDVKMKEKGDIPEGYSVSREKKERFSLILESASTNQTSMYLCASTWITGFTVPQPQHFGDGTRLSIL.

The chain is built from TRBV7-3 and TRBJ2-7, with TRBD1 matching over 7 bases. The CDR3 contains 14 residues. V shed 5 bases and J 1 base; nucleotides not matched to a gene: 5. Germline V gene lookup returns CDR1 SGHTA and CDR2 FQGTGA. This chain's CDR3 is CASSRDSQSYEQYF. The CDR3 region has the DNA TGTGCCAGCAGCCGGGACAGCCAATCCTACGAGCAGTACTTC.

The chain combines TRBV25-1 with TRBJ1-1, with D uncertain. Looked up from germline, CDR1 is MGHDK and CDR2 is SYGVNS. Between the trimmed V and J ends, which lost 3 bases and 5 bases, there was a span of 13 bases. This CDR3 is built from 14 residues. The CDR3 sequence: CASSDPGIGTEAFF. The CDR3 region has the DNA TGTGCCAGCAGTGATCCGGGGATCGGAACTGAAGCTTTCTTT. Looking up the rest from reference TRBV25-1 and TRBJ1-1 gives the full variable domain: EADIYQTPRYLVIGTGKKITLECSQTMGHDKMYWYQQDPGMELHLIHYSYGVNSTEKGDLSSESTVSRIRTEHFPLTLESARPSHTSQYLCASSDPGIGTEAFFGQGTRLTVV.

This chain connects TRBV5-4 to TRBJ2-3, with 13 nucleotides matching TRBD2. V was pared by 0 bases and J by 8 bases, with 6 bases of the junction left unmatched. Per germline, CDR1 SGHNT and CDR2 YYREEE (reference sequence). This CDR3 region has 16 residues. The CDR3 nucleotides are TGTGCCAGCAGCTTGGGTGGACTAGCGGGGGCAGGTACGCAGTATTTT. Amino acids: CASSLGGLAGAGTQYF.

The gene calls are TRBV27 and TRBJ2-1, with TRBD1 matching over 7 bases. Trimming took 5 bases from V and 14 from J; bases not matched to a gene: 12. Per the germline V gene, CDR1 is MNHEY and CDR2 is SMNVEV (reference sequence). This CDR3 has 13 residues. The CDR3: CASSLNSGTEKFF. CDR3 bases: TGTGCCAGCAGTCTCAATTCCGGGACAGAGAAGTTCTTC.

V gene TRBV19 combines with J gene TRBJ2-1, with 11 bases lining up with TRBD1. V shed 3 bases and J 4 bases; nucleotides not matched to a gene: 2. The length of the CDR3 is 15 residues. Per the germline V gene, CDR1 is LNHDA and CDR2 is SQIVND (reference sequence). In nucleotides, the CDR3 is TGTGCCAGTAGTATGGGGACAGGGGGGTACAATGAGCAGTTCTTC. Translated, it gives CASSMGTGGYNEQFF.

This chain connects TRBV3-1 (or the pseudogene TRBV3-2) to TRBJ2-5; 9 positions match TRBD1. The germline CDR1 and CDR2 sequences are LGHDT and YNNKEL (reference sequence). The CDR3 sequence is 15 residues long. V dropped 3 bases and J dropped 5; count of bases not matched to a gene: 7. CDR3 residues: CASSHTGTGTETQYF. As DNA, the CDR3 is TGTGCCAGCAGCCATACCGGGACAGGGACGGAGACCCAGTACTTC.

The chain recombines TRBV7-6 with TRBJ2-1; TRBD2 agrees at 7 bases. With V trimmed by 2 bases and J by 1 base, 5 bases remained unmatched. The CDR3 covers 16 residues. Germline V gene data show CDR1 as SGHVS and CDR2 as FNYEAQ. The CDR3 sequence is CASSLSPGGSYNEQFF. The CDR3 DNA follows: TGTGCCAGCAGCTTATCGCCGGGGGGATCCTACAATGAGCAGTTCTTC.

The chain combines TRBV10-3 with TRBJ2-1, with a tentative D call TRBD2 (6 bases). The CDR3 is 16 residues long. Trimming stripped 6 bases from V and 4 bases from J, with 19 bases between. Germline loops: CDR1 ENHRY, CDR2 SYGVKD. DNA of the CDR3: TGTGCCATCAGCCGAGGGGTATGGGGAGGTTACAATGAGCAGTTCTTC. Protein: CAISRGVWGGYNEQFF.

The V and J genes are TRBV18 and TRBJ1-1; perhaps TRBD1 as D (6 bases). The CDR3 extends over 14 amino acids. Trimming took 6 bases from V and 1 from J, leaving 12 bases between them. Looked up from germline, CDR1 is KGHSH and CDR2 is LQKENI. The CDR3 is CASSTDRRNTEAFF. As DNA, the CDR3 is TGTGCCAGCTCTACCGACAGGCGGAACACTGAAGCTTTCTTT.

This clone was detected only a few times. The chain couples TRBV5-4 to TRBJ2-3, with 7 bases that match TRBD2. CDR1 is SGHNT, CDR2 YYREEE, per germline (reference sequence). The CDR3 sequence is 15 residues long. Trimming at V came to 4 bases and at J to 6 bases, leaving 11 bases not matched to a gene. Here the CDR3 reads CASSPNGLGGDTQYF. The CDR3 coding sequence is TGTGCCAGCAGCCCAAACGGACTGGGGGGGGATACGCAGTATTTT.

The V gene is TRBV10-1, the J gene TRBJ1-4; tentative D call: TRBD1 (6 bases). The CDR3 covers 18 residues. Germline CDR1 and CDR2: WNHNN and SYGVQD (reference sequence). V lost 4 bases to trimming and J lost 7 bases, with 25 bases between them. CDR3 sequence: CASSGPSNRDWRGEKLFF. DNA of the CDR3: TGCGCCAGCAGTGGACCCTCAAACAGGGATTGGAGAGGTGAAAAACTGTTTTTT.

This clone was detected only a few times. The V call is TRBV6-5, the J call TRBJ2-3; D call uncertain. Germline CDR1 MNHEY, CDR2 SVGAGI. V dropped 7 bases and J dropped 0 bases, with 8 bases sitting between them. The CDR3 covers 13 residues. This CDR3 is CASTAPSTDTQYF. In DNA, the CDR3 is TGTGCCAGCACAGCACCAAGCACAGATACGCAGTATTTT.

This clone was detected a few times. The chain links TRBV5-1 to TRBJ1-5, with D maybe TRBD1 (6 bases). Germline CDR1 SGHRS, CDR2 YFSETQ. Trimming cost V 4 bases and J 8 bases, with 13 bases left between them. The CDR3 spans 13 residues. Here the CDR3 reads CASSPGGAEPQHF. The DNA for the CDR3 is TGCGCCAGCAGCCCTGGGGGGGCGGAGCCCCAGCATTTT.

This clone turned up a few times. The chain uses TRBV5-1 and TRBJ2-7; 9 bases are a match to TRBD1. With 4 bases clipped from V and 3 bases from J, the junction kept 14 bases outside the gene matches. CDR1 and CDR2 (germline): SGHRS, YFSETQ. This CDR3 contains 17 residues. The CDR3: CASSPGQGPGVNYEQYF. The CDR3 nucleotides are TGCGCCAGCAGCCCGGGACAGGGCCCCGGGGTGAACTACGAGCAGTACTTC.

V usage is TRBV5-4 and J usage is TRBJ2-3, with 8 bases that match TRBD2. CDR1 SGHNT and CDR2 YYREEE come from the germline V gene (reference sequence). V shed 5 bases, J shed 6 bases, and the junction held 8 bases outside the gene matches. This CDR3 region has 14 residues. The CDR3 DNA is TGTGCCAGCAGTCGAGGCGGGGGGACTGATACGCAGTATTTT. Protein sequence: CASSRGGGTDTQYF.

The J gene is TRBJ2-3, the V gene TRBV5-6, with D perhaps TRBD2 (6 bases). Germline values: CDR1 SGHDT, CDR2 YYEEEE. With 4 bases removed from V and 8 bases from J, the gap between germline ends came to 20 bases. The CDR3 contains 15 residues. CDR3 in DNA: TGTGCCAGCAGCCCCCGGGACTGGATAATCGGTACGCAGTATTTT. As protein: CASSPRDWIIGTQYF.

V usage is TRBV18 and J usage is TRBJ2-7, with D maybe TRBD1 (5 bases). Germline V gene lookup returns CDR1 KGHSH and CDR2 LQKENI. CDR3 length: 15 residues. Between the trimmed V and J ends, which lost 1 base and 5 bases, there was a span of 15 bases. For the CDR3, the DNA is TGTGCCAGCTCACCACGGGGTGGGTCCAGGGACGAGCAGTACTTC. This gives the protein CASSPRGGSRDEQYF.

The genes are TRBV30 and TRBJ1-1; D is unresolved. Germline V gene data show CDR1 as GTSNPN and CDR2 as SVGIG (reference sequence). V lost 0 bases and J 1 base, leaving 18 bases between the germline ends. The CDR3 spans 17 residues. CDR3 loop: CAWSVPRWRIRNTEAFF. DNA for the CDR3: TGTGCCTGGAGTGTACCCAGGTGGAGAATAAGGAACACTGAAGCTTTCTTT.

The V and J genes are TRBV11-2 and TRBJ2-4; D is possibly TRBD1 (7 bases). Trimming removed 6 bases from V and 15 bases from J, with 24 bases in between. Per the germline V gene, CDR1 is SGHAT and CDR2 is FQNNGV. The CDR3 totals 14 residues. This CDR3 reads CASSLRSGGLPRYF. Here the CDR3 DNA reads TGTGCCAGCAGTTTACGATCAGGGGGGCTCCCTAGGTACTTC.

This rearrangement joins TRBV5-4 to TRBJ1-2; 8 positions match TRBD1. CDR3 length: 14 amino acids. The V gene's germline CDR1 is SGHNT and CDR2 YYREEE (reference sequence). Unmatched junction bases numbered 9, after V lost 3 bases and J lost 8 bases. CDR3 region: CASSSAGGLSGYTF. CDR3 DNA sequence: TGTGCCAGCAGCTCGGCAGGGGGCCTTTCCGGCTACACCTTC.

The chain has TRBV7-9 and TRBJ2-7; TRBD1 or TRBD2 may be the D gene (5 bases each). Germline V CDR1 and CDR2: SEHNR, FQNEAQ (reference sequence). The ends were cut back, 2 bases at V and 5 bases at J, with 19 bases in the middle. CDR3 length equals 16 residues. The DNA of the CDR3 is TGTGCCAGCAGCTTACCCCCGGGGCGCATCGATAACGAGCAGTACTTC. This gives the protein CASSLPPGRIDNEQYF.

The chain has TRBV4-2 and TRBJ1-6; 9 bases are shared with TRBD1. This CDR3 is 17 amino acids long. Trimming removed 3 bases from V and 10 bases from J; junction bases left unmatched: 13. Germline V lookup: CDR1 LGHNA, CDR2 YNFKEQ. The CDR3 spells CASSQVTGGAGGSPLHF. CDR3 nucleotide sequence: TGTGCCAGCAGCCAGGTTACAGGGGGCGCGGGGGGCTCACCCCTCCACTTT.

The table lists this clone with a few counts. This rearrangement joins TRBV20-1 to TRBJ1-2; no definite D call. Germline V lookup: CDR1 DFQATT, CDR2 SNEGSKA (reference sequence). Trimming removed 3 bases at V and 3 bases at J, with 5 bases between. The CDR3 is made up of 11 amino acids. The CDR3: CSASQDYGYTF. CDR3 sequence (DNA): TGCAGTGCTAGCCAGGACTATGGCTACACCTTC.

The CDR3 nucleotides are TGCGCCAGCAGCCGCCAGGGACTAGCGGGAGTTGATACGCAGTATTTT. Residues: CASSRQGLAGVDTQYF. The chain employs TRBV4-1 and TRBJ2-3, with 14 positions matching TRBD2. V lost 4 bases and J lost 6; bases outside the gene matches: 6. The CDR3 is 16 residues long. Germline V gives CDR1 MGHRA, CDR2 YSYEKL.